Listed below are T cell receptor beta chains from one sample, sequenced in a study of T-cell memory formation after mild COVID-19. Each CDR3 protein is one row after TCRdb ran MiXCR on the 5' RACE reads. The sample yields hundreds of thousands of distinct CDR3 sequences, more than 20% seen once. Sequenced material: PBMCs or a T cell subset sorted from them (not recorded which). These receptors originate from an adult woman who had mild COVID-19 (a few samples of this study predate the infection). Cell type and time point are not known. Both conserved end residues are part of each CDR3. The D gene is left open where the match is weak. Only part of the rows carry a size: once, few, many, or a class if the clone is expanded.

few	TRBV29-1	14	TRBD1	TRBJ2-5	CSVTSDRALGTQYF	TGCAGCGTTACTTCGGACAGGGCCCTGGGGACCCAGTACTTC
NA	TRBV6-2/TRBV6-3	15	NA	TRBJ2-5	CASSPPGVAQETQYF	TGTGCCAGCAGTCCCCCCGGAGTAGCTCAAGAGACCCAGTACTTC
many	TRBV5-6	14	TRBD2	TRBJ2-5	CASSLGLAVETQYF	TGTGCCAGCAGCTTAGGACTAGCGGTAGAGACCCAGTACTTC
NA	TRBV3-1	16	NA	TRBJ2-1	CASSSPGTPLYNEQFF	TGTGCCAGCAGCAGCCCTGGGACACCTCTGTACAATGAGCAGTTCTTC
few	TRBV15	14	NA	TRBJ2-7	CATSRSGGSYEQYF	TGTGCCACCAGCAGGAGTGGGGGCTCCTACGAGCAGTACTTC
few	TRBV6-5	15	TRBD2	TRBJ2-3	CASSGLAGATDTQYF	TGTGCCAGCAGTGGACTAGCGGGCGCCACAGATACGCAGTATTTT
NA	TRBV14	15	NA	TRBJ2-1	CASSPPRPTYNEQFF	TGTGCCAGCAGCCCCCCCCGACCGACCTACAATGAGCAGTTCTTC
NA	TRBV5-1	15	NA	TRBJ2-5	CASTLVKGLEETQYF	TGCGCCAGCACCCTGGTAAAGGGATTGGAAGAGACCCAGTACTTC
NA	TRBV5-1	14	TRBD1	TRBJ1-5	CASSPGGTGQPQHF	TGCGCCAGCAGTCCAGGGGGGACGGGTCAGCCCCAGCATTTT
NA	TRBV4-1	18	NA	TRBJ2-4	CASSQDGLQSRAKNIQYF	TGCGCCAGCAGCCAAGATGGGTTGCAGTCGCGAGCCAAAAACATTCAGTACTTC
NA	TRBV6-5	15	TRBD2	TRBJ2-7	CASSYSPSGGSEQYF	TGTGCCAGCAGTTACTCTCCTAGCGGGGGAAGCGAGCAGTACTTC
NA	TRBV7-6	13	TRBD1	TRBJ2-5	CASSSNRGETQYF	TGTGCCAGCAGCTCGAACAGGGGAGAGACCCAGTACTTC
few	TRBV6-5	13	TRBD1	TRBJ2-7	CASSAQGGYEQYF	TGTGCCAGCAGCGCACAGGGGGGCTACGAGCAGTACTTC
few	TRBV7-9	11	NA	TRBJ2-7	CASSLTDEQYF	TGTGCCAGCAGCTTAACGGACGAGCAGTACTTC
NA	TRBV20-1	13	TRBD1	TRBJ2-1	CSARPGQGNEQFF	TGCAGTGCTAGACCGGGACAGGGTAATGAGCAGTTCTTC
NA	TRBV5-1	14	NA	TRBJ1-1	CASSSTPGPSEAFF	TGCGCCAGCAGCTCCACCCCCGGGCCCTCGGAAGCTTTCTTT
NA	TRBV9	13	TRBD2	TRBJ2-3	CASRGLAGDTQYF	TGTGCCAGCAGGGGACTAGCAGGAGATACGCAGTATTTT
NA	TRBV9	15	NA	TRBJ1-2	CASSVDGRASYGYTF	TGTGCCAGCAGCGTAGACGGAAGGGCTTCCTATGGCTACACCTTC
NA	TRBV29-1	15	TRBD1	TRBJ1-4	CSVVGSDRGAEKLFF	TGCAGCGTTGTGGGGTCTGACAGGGGAGCCGAAAAACTGTTTTTT
NA	TRBV5-1	14	NA	TRBJ2-1	CASSFPRADNEQFF	TGCGCCAGCAGCTTCCCCAGGGCGGACAATGAGCAGTTCTTC